The TCR beta chain under discussion was sequenced for a study of beta chain features in type 1 diabetes listed by TCRdb under 2018. In terms of the full investigation: Patients and healthy donors did not differ in mean age, gender distribution, total cell number or subset yield. Across all samples, about 110 million sorted cells were examined, and cell number per subset correlated strongly with RNA yield. In the study, recently diagnosed type 1 diabetes patients and matched healthy donors were compared on the TCRB repertoires of their sorted circulating CD4+ T cell subsets. Regulatory and stem cell-like memory subsets were isolated from only 8 patients and roughly 8 healthy donors, whereas naive and central memory subsets came from all 30 or so donors.

The CDR3 holds 14 amino acids from the cysteine to the phenylalanine. The read is trimmed to its CDR3 DNA, 42 bases read in frame from base 1. V sheds 4 bases and J sheds 6 bases, leaving 13 bases between their ends. Per the germline V gene (reference sequence), LNHDA is the CDR1 and SQIVND is the CDR2. Overall study results and their limits: Sequencing cDNA rather than genomic DNA could over-represent highly expressing activated cells, although activation and CD3 levels did not differ between groups. In all four CD4+ subsets, TCRB CDR3 length was moderately but significantly shorter in type 1 diabetes patients. At VDJ recombination sites, patients with type 1 diabetes made fewer insertions and deleted more nucleotides, a pattern implying thymic rearrangement abnormalities. HLA sub-analyses involved small numbers of individuals, so any influence of HLA type on TCRB rearrangement remained unresolved. Naive, central memory and regulatory TCRB repertoires appeared to be more alike among patients than among healthy donors. PCR may preferentially amplify shorter templates, but because patient and control samples were amplified and corrected together, any resulting skew would affect both groups equally.

A single peripheral blood draw of about 120 mL on average was collected from each donor into heparinised tubes. A BD FACSAria II and a panel including CD45RO, CCR7, CD25, CD127, CD95 and CD27 were used to sort naive, central memory, regulatory and stem cell-like memory CD4+ T cells. Purity was above 98% for every sorted population. PBMCs were separated immediately by Lymphoprep density gradient centrifugation and were stained directly, without being cultured. So that batch effects would be minimized, each experiment stained and sorted samples in pairs, pairing one healthy donor with one patient. All of the isolated RNA was reverse transcribed with the High Capacity cDNA Reverse Transcription Kit, so expressed TCRB transcripts were sequenced. Deep immunoSEQ sequencing was applied to naive, central memory and regulatory T cell samples, giving an average of about 3.8 million total reads per sample. After sorted cells were lysed in RLT buffer, RNA was extracted with DNase-treated RNeasy Micro or Mini kits, with the choice depending on cell number. Each cell subset was processed on its own to prevent cross-contamination, while patient and healthy donor samples were processed together. The immunoSEQ multiplex PCR was used to amplify TCRB sequences from cDNA, generating 87-bp fragments that spanned the CDR3 region. Amplicons were sequenced on the Illumina HiSeq platform. The study's own analysis went as follows. PCR bias was computationally corrected using synthetic template baselines, reads within Hamming distance 2 were collapsed, and singletons that could not be merged were discarded. By aligning reads against IMGT, V, D and J genes, CDR3 length, and insertions or deletions at six rearrangement sites were assigned. Within each subset, clonotype counts were normalized to the number of sorted cells before true diversity and Gini coefficients were calculated with the tcR R package. The overlap coefficient, calculated on TCRB nucleotide sequences, was used to measure repertoire sharing. Out-of-frame TCRB sequences from naive cells were analyzed to stand in for the pre-selection repertoire. Sourced from immuneACCESS, this table was stored by TCRdb with only in-frame sequences that have V and J called. A share of the clones is absent; for the studies checked, an unresolved V gene accounts for under half, and the remainder has no known explanation. V, J and clone size are taken as reported in that table, and D and trimming were inferred from the DNA itself. In all, the sample holds 200,000 to 300,000 clones, and approximately 10% of those were seen once. The leading ten clones occupy around 0.017% of the sample.

About this clone itself: Its antigen is not yet known. No quality values exist for individual bases; no much larger clone is one base distant.

The specimen sequenced was naive CD4+ T cells from blood. The cell subset or site label, read with the paper, signifies: true naive CD4+ T cells. The chain is assembled from TRBV19 and TRBJ2-1; TRBD1 is perhaps the D gene, given 5 matching bases. This clonotype was obtained from a man aged 25-40 years with type 1 diabetes. CDR3 loop: CASSKDRRGNEQFF. The base sequence is TGTGCCAGTAGTAAGGACCGAAGGGGCAATGAGCAGTTCTTC.